The 29 T cell receptor beta chains below were found in one sample sequenced in a study of PD-L1 blockade in urothelial cancer. The method was immunoSEQ multiplex PCR; TCRdb's version includes in-frame clones alone and lacks a portion of them. The data hold about 50,000 clones, with about 85% observed a single time. Time point noted: peripheral blood 6 weeks after treatment start. Sequences were derived from PBMCs, sampled around atezolizumab (anti-PD-L1) treatment. The receptors originated from a man aged 45-65 years with urothelial cancer.

The rearrangement uses TRBV10-1 and TRBJ2-5; maybe TRBD1 (5 bases). Germline CDR1 and CDR2: WNHNN and SYGVQD (reference sequence). Trimming removed 3 bases from V and 3 bases from J, with 14 bases in between. The CDR3 spans 15 residues. In DNA, the CDR3 is TGCGCCAGCAGTGATCTAAGGGGAAGAGAAGAGACCCAGTACTTC. Encoded protein: CASSDLRGREETQYF.

The V gene is TRBV10-3, the J gene TRBJ1-2, with D tentatively TRBD1 (6 bases). V was clipped by 0 bases and J by 2 bases, with 7 bases between them. Germline V gene sequence: CDR1 ENHRY, CDR2 SYGVKD. This CDR3 has 14 amino acids. CDR3 in amino acids: CAISESTGNYGYTF. The CDR3 coding sequence is TGTGCCATCAGTGAGTCGACAGGCAACTATGGCTACACCTTC.

V and J are TRBV2 and TRBJ2-3, with 11 bases fitting TRBD2. The CDR3 length is 18 residues. With V trimmed by 2 bases and J by 0 bases, 7 bases remained unmatched. Germline V lookup: CDR1 SNHLY, CDR2 FYNNEI. CDR3 bases: TGTGCCAGCAGTGAATGGTCTAGCGGGGGGACTAGCACAGATACGCAGTATTTT. Amino acid sequence: CASSEWSSGGTSTDTQYF.

The chain combines TRBV9 with TRBJ2-5, with 12 positions matching TRBD2. The J segment lost 5 bases and the V segment lost 4 bases, leaving 3 bases of the junction unmatched. Germline V gene data show CDR1 as SGDLS and CDR2 as YYNGEE. This CDR3 has 14 amino acids. The CDR3 sequence is CASSSGLAGETQYF. The CDR3 DNA reads TGTGCCAGCAGCTCTGGACTAGCGGGGGAGACCCAGTACTTC.

The V and J genes are TRBV7-8 and TRBJ1-2; D gene unclear. V lost 1 base, J lost 6 bases, and 9 bases lay in between. Germline values: CDR1 SGHVS, CDR2 FQNEAQ. This CDR3 comprises 13 residues. The CDR3 DNA reads as TGTGCCAGCAGCTTAGGCCAGGCTGATGGCTACACCTTC. Encoded protein: CASSLGQADGYTF. Full variable domain (missing parts from reference TRBV7-8 and TRBJ1-2): GAGVSQSPRYKVAKRGQDVALRCDPISGHVSLFWYQQALGQGPEFLTYFQNEAQLDKSGLPSDRFFAERPEGSVSTLKIQRTQQEDSAVYLCASSLGQADGYTFGSGTRLTVV.

The chain uses TRBV11-2 and TRBJ2-1; 16 nucleotides line up with TRBD2. This CDR3 contains 15 residues. Germline assignment: CDR1 SGHAT and CDR2 FQNNGV. Trimming at V came to 5 bases and at J to 10 bases, leaving 5 bases not matched to a gene. CDR3 sequence reads: CASSIMGLAGGEQFF. The CDR3, as DNA: TGTGCCAGCAGCATTATGGGACTAGCGGGAGGGGAGCAGTTCTTC.

The chain couples TRBV30 to TRBJ1-2; 9 bases map to TRBD1. Germline CDR1 GTSNPN, CDR2 SVGIG (reference sequence). The CDR3 has 17 residues. V shed 0 bases, J shed 3 bases, and the junction held 11 bases outside the gene matches. CDR3 in amino acids: CAWSVLPDRGRHYGYTF. The DNA of the CDR3 is TGTGCCTGGAGTGTACTCCCGGACAGGGGCCGCCACTATGGCTACACCTTC.

This chain joins TRBV7-3 and TRBJ2-5; TRBD1 aligns across 9 bases. The CDR3 is 14 residues long. In germline, CDR1 is SGHTA, CDR2 FQGTGA. Trimming at V came to 5 bases and at J to 5 bases, leaving 6 bases not matched to a gene. CDR3: CASSAGQGRETQYF. For the CDR3, the DNA is TGTGCCAGCAGCGCGGGACAGGGAAGGGAGACCCAGTACTTC.

This chain links TRBV12-5 with TRBJ1-1, with TRBD1 matching 7 bases. This CDR3 spans 16 amino acids. The germline V gene has CDR1 LGHNT and CDR2 FRNRAP. V trimming: 1 base; J trimming: 4 bases; junction bases outside the gene matches: 9. CDR3 in DNA: TGTGCTAGTGGTTTGGCTACAGGGGTTGGGAGCACTGAAGCTTTCTTT. It translates to CASGLATGVGSTEAFF.

This sequence joins TRBV19 and TRBJ1-2; D is unclear. The V end lost 3 bases, the J end lost 4 bases, and 12 bases lay between the germline ends. Germline CDR1 LNHDA, CDR2 SQIVND (reference sequence). This CDR3 comprises 14 residues. The CDR3 DNA sequence: TGTGCCAGTAGTATTCGAGTGGGCAGCTATGGCTACACCTTC. It specifies CASSIRVGSYGYTF.

The rearrangement uses TRBV19 and TRBJ1-2; no reliable D call. The V gene's germline CDR1 is LNHDA and CDR2 SQIVND (reference sequence). V lost 6 bases and J lost 7, with 21 bases in between. This CDR3 comprises 15 residues. This CDR3 is CASSKISLNQFGYTF. As DNA, the CDR3 is TGTGCCAGTAGCAAAATTTCCCTCAACCAGTTTGGCTACACCTTC.

V usage is TRBV6-4 and J usage is TRBJ2-3; 8 bases fit TRBD2. There are 15 residues in the CDR3. Germline CDR1 reads MRHNA; CDR2 reads SNTAGT. The J segment lost 2 bases and the V segment lost 2 bases, leaving 3 bases of the junction unmatched. The CDR3 DNA is TGTGCCAGCAGTGACGGGCGGGGGGACACAGATACGCAGTATTTT. Protein product: CASSDGRGDTDTQYF.

The V call is TRBV27, the J call TRBJ2-2; 7 nucleotides agree with TRBD2. The trim removed 6 bases at V and 4 bases at J, leaving 8 bases unmatched. This CDR3 has 15 residues. Germline values: CDR1 MNHEY, CDR2 SMNVEV (reference sequence). The CDR3 DNA reads as TGTGCCAGCAGCCCCAGCCCTAGCGGCACCGGGGAGCTGTTTTTT. It specifies CASSPSPSGTGELFF.

J is TRBJ2-3 and V is TRBV12-1; whether TRBD2, the table's D call, matches the DNA was not checked. TRBV12-1 is listed as a pseudogene. CDR3 length: 16 amino acids. The CDR3 spells CASSFGPAGPTDTQYF. DNA for the CDR3: TGTGCCAGCAGCTTTGGGCCAGCGGGTCCCACAGATACGCAGTATTTT.

This chain uses TRBV18 with TRBJ2-7, with a tentative D call TRBD1 (5 bases). This CDR3 has 13 amino acids. The V and J ends lost 2 bases and 7 bases respectively, with 12 bases between them. The germline CDR1 and CDR2 sequences are KGHSH and LQKENI. The chain's CDR3 is CASSPGATGEQYF. The CDR3 DNA follows: TGTGCCAGCTCACCAGGGGCTACTGGTGAGCAGTACTTC.

This chain uses TRBV6-1 with TRBJ2-7; TRBD1 is a possible D gene (6 bases). V was cut by 4 bases and J by 1 base, with 20 bases left in between. Germline CDR1 reads MNHNS; CDR2 reads SASEGT. The CDR3 spans 17 residues. The chain's CDR3 is CASSASLGTRTSYEQYF. The CDR3 region has the DNA TGTGCCAGCAGTGCGAGTCTCGGGACACGCACTTCCTACGAGCAGTACTTC.

The chain carries TRBV19 and TRBJ2-5, with 8 bases lining up with TRBD2. The CDR3 has 14 amino acids. The germline gives CDR1 LNHDA, CDR2 SQIVND (reference sequence). V lost 1 base, J lost 3 bases, and 1 base stayed unmatched. The CDR3 DNA reads as TGTGCCAGTAGTATAGCGGGAGGGAAAGAGACCCAGTACTTC. Translated: CASSIAGGKETQYF.

The chain recombines TRBV4-2 with TRBJ2-5, with a weak D call TRBD2 (5 bases). The CDR3 sequence is 14 residues long. CDR1 is LGHNA, CDR2 YNFKEQ, per germline. Trimming took 2 bases from V and 2 from J, leaving 9 bases between them. CDR3 residues: CASSQNSAQETQYF. The CDR3 DNA sequence: TGTGCCAGCAGCCAAAATAGCGCACAAGAGACCCAGTACTTC.

The genes are TRBV11-2 and TRBJ2-5, with 10 bases lining up with TRBD2. This CDR3 has 17 amino acids. Losses at the gene ends were 7 bases for V and 4 bases for J; bases not matched to a gene: 15. Looked up from germline, CDR1 is SGHAT and CDR2 is FQNNGV. Written as DNA, the CDR3 is TGTGCCAGCAACCACCCCCAAGGGGTAGCGGGAGGAGAGACCCAGTACTTC. Protein: CASNHPQGVAGGETQYF.

J is TRBJ2-3 and V is TRBV18, with D hard to call. V lost 1 base and J 4 bases, leaving 15 bases between the germline ends. Germline V CDR1 and CDR2: KGHSH, LQKENI. This CDR3 region has 16 residues. The CDR3 loop reads CASSPQQLSSSDTQYF. CDR3 sequence (DNA): TGTGCCAGCTCACCACAGCAATTAAGCTCGTCAGATACGCAGTATTTT.

This chain links TRBV11-3 with TRBJ1-5, with D perhaps matching TRBD1 (5 bases). The length of the CDR3 is 17 residues. The V gene lost 1 base and the J gene lost 0 bases, with 13 bases spanning the gap. The V gene's germline CDR1 is SGHNT and CDR2 YENEEA. CDR3 amino acids: CASSLGTGNYSNQPQHF. The CDR3 coding sequence is TGTGCCAGCAGCTTAGGAACAGGAAATTATAGCAATCAGCCCCAGCATTTT.

This chain joins TRBV21-1 and TRBJ2-1; whether TRBD1, the table's D call, matches the DNA was not checked. TRBV21-1 is a pseudogene locus. This CDR3 region has 15 residues. As DNA, the CDR3 is TGTGCCAGCAGCAAAGGAGCCAGGCTTCACAATGAGCAGTTCTTC. As protein: CASSKGARLHNEQFF.

The chain links TRBV7-6 to TRBJ2-1; TRBD1 matches at 9 bases. There are 16 residues in the CDR3. The ends lost 5 bases at V and 8 bases at J; junction bases unmatched: 13. Germline V gives CDR1 SGHVS, CDR2 FNYEAQ. CDR3 sequence reads: CASSTRQGEGRHEQFF. The CDR3, as DNA: TGTGCCAGCAGCACTCGACAGGGGGAAGGTAGACATGAGCAGTTCTTC.

J is TRBJ1-1 and V is TRBV7-8, with 8 bases that match TRBD1. The junction had 8 bases not matched to a gene; V was cut back by 4 bases and J by 1 base. Germline CDR1 SGHVS, CDR2 FQNEAQ. The CDR3 runs to 16 residues. CDR3 sequence: CASSSYPGQGNTEAFF. The CDR3 nucleotides read TGTGCCAGCAGCTCCTACCCTGGACAGGGGAACACTGAAGCTTTCTTT.

This clone was found a few times. The chain has TRBV19 and TRBJ2-2; TRBD1 is a possible D gene (6 bases). The CDR3 extends over 14 amino acids. V lost 9 bases and J 0 bases, leaving 11 bases between the germline ends. Looked up from germline, CDR1 is LNHDA and CDR2 is SQIVND (reference sequence). The CDR3 bases are TGTGCCAGCACCGACAGGCCGAACACCGGGGAGCTGTTTTTT. Translation gives CASTDRPNTGELFF.

The chain couples TRBV27 to TRBJ2-3; TRBD1 agrees at 7 bases. The CDR3 has 15 residues. Trimming at V came to 7 bases and at J to 7 bases, leaving 14 bases not matched to a gene. Germline loops: CDR1 MNHEY, CDR2 SMNVEV (reference sequence). The CDR3, as DNA: TGTGCCAGCACTTCCGAAACAGGGGCGCGAAATACGCAGTATTTT. Translated: CASTSETGARNTQYF.

The gene calls are TRBV7-2 and TRBJ2-7; 9 bases agree with TRBD2. V shed 0 bases and J 4 bases; nucleotides not matched to a gene: 7. The length of the CDR3 is 16 residues. Germline lookup yields CDR1 SGHTA and CDR2 FQGNSA. Here the CDR3 DNA reads TGTGCCAGCAGCTTAGCGTGGCGGGAGGGCGGTTACGAGCAGTACTTC. This sequence encodes CASSLAWREGGYEQYF.

The gene calls are TRBV5-1 and TRBJ2-7; TRBD2 agrees at 14 bases. Germline V gives CDR1 SGHRS, CDR2 YFSETQ. The CDR3 loop spans 18 amino acids. The V and J ends lost 4 bases and 0 bases, in that order; junction bases with no gene match: 9. The CDR3 sequence: CASSMGLAGALDSYEQYF. CDR3 nucleotides: TGCGCCAGCAGCATGGGACTAGCGGGGGCCTTAGACTCCTACGAGCAGTACTTC. Full variable domain (remainder filled in from reference TRBV5-1 and TRBJ2-7): KAGVTQTPRYLIKTRGQQVTLSCSPISGHRSVSWYQQTPGQGLQFLFEYFSETQRNKGNFPGRFSGRQFSNSRSEMNVSTLELGDSALYLCASSMGLAGALDSYEQYFGPGTRLTVT.

The chain links TRBV14 to TRBJ2-5; TRBD2 agrees at 10 bases. Germline V lookup: CDR1 SGHDN, CDR2 FVKESK. The J segment lost 4 bases and the V segment lost 6 bases, leaving 11 bases of the junction unmatched. This CDR3 has 16 amino acids. CDR3 sequence reads: CASRPTVAGGAETQYF. Written as DNA, the CDR3 is TGTGCCAGCAGGCCTACGGTAGCGGGGGGAGCAGAGACCCAGTACTTC.